One sample yielded the 31 T cell receptor beta chains listed below, sequenced in a study of CD8 T cells in cerebrospinal fluid in Alzheimer's disease. TCRdb reworked the 10x single-cell sequencing reads into one entry per CDR3 protein, no DNA. This sample's table has roughly 1,400 distinct CDR3 sequences. The sequenced material came from cerebrospinal fluid. The source is a human donor with mild cognitive impairment.

Measured by frequency, this clonotype is medium-sized. The chain recombines TRBV7-2 with TRBJ2-1; without DNA, the TCRdb call of TRBD1 cannot be checked. The germline gives CDR1 SGHTA, CDR2 FQGNSA. The CDR3 has 14 residues. CDR3 protein: CASSLVRGRDEQFF.

Frequency places this clonotype as medium-sized. The gene calls are TRBV19 and TRBJ2-6; with no DNA, the TCRdb D assignment of TRBD2 cannot be verified. This CDR3 spans 15 amino acids. From germline, CDR1 is LNHDA and CDR2 SQIVND (reference sequence). CDR3: CASSPSSPGANVLTF.

By frequency, this clonotype registers large. This chain links TRBV11-2 with TRBJ2-3. Germline lookup yields CDR1 SGHAT and CDR2 FQNNGV. The CDR3 sequence is 13 residues long. The CDR3 reads CASSFPSTDTQYF.

In terms of frequency, this clonotype is medium-sized. The chain employs TRBV6-6 and TRBJ2-4; with no DNA, the TCRdb D assignment of TRBD1 cannot be verified. The CDR3 sequence is 18 residues long. Germline V gene data show CDR1 as MNHNY and CDR2 as SVGAGI (reference sequence). The CDR3 reads CASSYSRQDSLAKNIQYF.

This clonotype is called medium-sized based on its frequency. This sequence joins TRBV29-1 and TRBJ2-7; TCRdb names TRBD2, which stays unverified in the absence of DNA. The CDR3 has 14 residues. Germline CDR1 SQVTM, CDR2 ANQGSEA. The chain's CDR3 is CSVKDPRGVYEQYF.

This clonotype is deemed large (0.1 to 1%) by its frequency. V and J are TRBV29-1 and TRBJ1-3; checking the TCRdb D call of TRBD1 is not possible without DNA. This CDR3 has 15 amino acids. Germline V gene data show CDR1 as SQVTM and CDR2 as ANQGSEA. The CDR3 is CSGTGAASSGNTIYF.

This clonotype ranks as large in terms of frequency. The CDR3 sequence: CSAEGLAGGPNEQFF. This chain joins TRBV20-1 and TRBJ2-1; TCRdb returns TRBD2, unconfirmable since there is no DNA. This CDR3 region has 15 residues. Germline assignment: CDR1 DFQATT and CDR2 SNEGSKA (reference sequence).

Its frequency marks this clonotype as medium-sized. The chain has TRBV2 and TRBJ1-4. The CDR3 covers 12 residues. Germline V gives CDR1 SNHLY, CDR2 FYNNEI. This CDR3 reads CASSEVAAKLFF.

Its frequency marks this clonotype as medium-sized. The chain combines TRBV2 with TRBJ2-5; without DNA, the TCRdb call of TRBD1 cannot be checked. This CDR3 spans 12 amino acids. Germline V gene data show CDR1 as SNHLY and CDR2 as FYNNEI. CDR3 amino acids: CASRAQSAREDF.

Frequency places this clonotype as large. The chain couples TRBV7-2 to TRBJ1-4; absent DNA, TCRdb's TRBD1 call cannot be checked. This CDR3 is 17 amino acids long. Germline CDR1 SGHTA, CDR2 FQGNSA. The CDR3 sequence is CASSLGPPGGFGEKLFF.

This sequence joins TRBV14 and TRBJ2-1; checking the TCRdb D call of TRBD2 is not possible without DNA. Germline CDR1 and CDR2: SGHDN and FVKESK. The CDR3 is made up of 16 amino acids. The CDR3 is CASSQALAGKSNEQFF.

This clonotype is labeled medium-sized based on frequency. The CDR3 sequence: CATKSAGNSPLHF. The chain couples TRBV12-3 or TRBV12-4 to TRBJ1-6. The CDR3 length is 13 residues.

This clonotype is called medium-sized (0.01 to 0.1%) based on its frequency. The chain combines TRBV9 with TRBJ2-1; TCRdb selects TRBD2, and the lack of DNA leaves this call unchecked. Germline assignment: CDR1 SGDLS and CDR2 YYNGEE. This CDR3 contains 17 residues. CDR3 protein: CASSVGVSGGAYNEQFF.

This clonotype is called medium-sized (0.01 to 0.1%) based on its frequency. The chain links TRBV20-1 to TRBJ1-5. The CDR3 has 12 residues. Germline CDR1 DFQATT, CDR2 SNEGSKA (reference sequence). CDR3 loop: CSATSGNQPQHF.

Measured by frequency, this clonotype is medium-sized (0.01 to 0.1%). The chain joins TRBV7-2 to TRBJ1-2; TCRdb's D gene call, TRBD1, goes unchecked for lack of DNA. CDR1 is SGHTA and CDR2 is FQGNSA in the germline V gene. CDR3 length equals 15 residues. CDR3 loop: CASSDPGRPNYGYTF. The entire variable domain, with the rest obtained from reference TRBV7-2 and TRBJ1-2, is as follows: GAGVSQSPSNKVTEKGKDVELRCDPISGHTALYWYRQSLGQGLEFLIYFQGNSAPDKSGLPSDRFSAERTGGSVSTLTIQRTQQEDSAVYLCASSDPGRPNYGYTFGSGTRLTVV.

Measured by frequency, this clonotype is medium-sized. The CDR3 loop reads CASRQGAQPQHF. This chain joins TRBV6-2 or TRBV6-3 and TRBJ1-5; there is no DNA to check the TCRdb D call of TRBD1. This CDR3 region has 12 residues. CDR1 is MNHEY and CDR2 is SVGEGT in the germline V gene.

This clonotype is identified as large from frequency. The chain joins TRBV5-1 to TRBJ2-1; TCRdb gives TRBD1 as the D gene, but with no DNA this cannot be confirmed. CDR1 and CDR2 from the germline V gene are SGHRS and YFSETQ. The CDR3 spans 13 residues. The CDR3 loop reads CASSPRDKHEQFF.

This clonotype is called medium-sized (0.01 to 0.1%) based on its frequency. The chain has TRBV7-9 and TRBJ2-1; with no DNA, the TCRdb D assignment of TRBD1 cannot be verified. CDR1 and CDR2 (germline): SEHNR, FQNEAQ (reference sequence). This CDR3 contains 12 residues. CDR3 loop: CASTPWDNEQFF.

This clonotype shows up as medium-sized by frequency. The J gene is TRBJ1-4, the V gene TRBV20-1. This CDR3 contains 15 residues. The germline gives CDR1 DFQATT, CDR2 SNEGSKA (reference sequence). CDR3: CSARDLRASNEKLFF.

This clonotype is classed as large (0.1 to 1%) by frequency. V is TRBV7-2 and J is TRBJ1-2. Per the germline V gene, CDR1 is SGHTA and CDR2 is FQGNSA. The CDR3 is made up of 15 amino acids. The CDR3 sequence is CASRLHAALGYGYTF.

This chain links TRBV4-3 with TRBJ2-7; with no DNA, the TCRdb D assignment of TRBD1 cannot be verified. The germline V gene has CDR1 LGHNA and CDR2 YSLEER. The CDR3 is made up of 13 amino acids. The CDR3 spells CASSPGRGYEQYF.

V is TRBV12-3 or TRBV12-4 and J is TRBJ2-5; checking the TCRdb D call of TRBD1 is not possible without DNA. CDR3 length: 14 residues. CDR3 residues: CASRDRGRLETQYF.

Judged by frequency, this clonotype is medium-sized. The rearrangement joins TRBV20-1 to TRBJ2-7; TCRdb names TRBD2, which stays unverified in the absence of DNA. The CDR3 sequence is 17 residues long. From germline, CDR1 is DFQATT and CDR2 SNEGSKA (reference sequence). CDR3 loop: CSASSLAGGPRSYEQYF.

This clonotype ranks as large (0.1 to 1%) in terms of frequency. V usage is TRBV20-1 and J usage is TRBJ1-1; TCRdb's D call of TRBD1 is untestable without DNA. In germline, CDR1 is DFQATT, CDR2 SNEGSKA (reference sequence). The CDR3 has 15 residues. This chain's CDR3 is CSAREAGQQLTEAFF.

Measured by frequency, this clonotype is medium-sized (0.01 to 0.1%). The rearrangement uses TRBV15 and TRBJ2-1; there is no DNA to check the TCRdb D call of TRBD1. The germline gives CDR1 LNHNV, CDR2 YYDKDF (reference sequence). The CDR3 contains 17 residues. The CDR3 reads CATSRDSLGQGDLGQFF.

By frequency, this clonotype registers medium-sized. This chain joins TRBV6-1 and TRBJ1-6. Germline V gives CDR1 MNHNS, CDR2 SASEGT. The length of the CDR3 is 15 residues. The CDR3 loop is CASSEFRPSISPLHF.

Measured by frequency, this clonotype is medium-sized. J is TRBJ2-2 and V is TRBV19; the D gene TCRdb calls, TRBD1, cannot be checked with no DNA. The CDR3 sequence is 17 residues long. The germline CDR1 and CDR2 sequences are LNHDA and SQIVND (reference sequence). The chain's CDR3 is CASSKRDTRTGVGELFF.

This clonotype is labeled medium-sized based on frequency. The V gene is TRBV11-2, the J gene TRBJ2-3. This CDR3 comprises 12 residues. Germline lookup yields CDR1 SGHAT and CDR2 FQNNGV. The CDR3 sequence: CASFPSTDTQYF.

This rearrangement joins TRBV2 to TRBJ2-7. The CDR3 totals 12 residues. Germline V gene data show CDR1 as SNHLY and CDR2 as FYNNEI. CDR3 loop: CASNGQSYEQYF.

This clonotype is identified as large from frequency. The chain carries TRBV5-1 and TRBJ2-5; TCRdb selects TRBD1, and the lack of DNA leaves this call unchecked. This CDR3 comprises 15 residues. Per germline, CDR1 SGHRS and CDR2 YFSETQ. The CDR3 sequence is CASSTGTVGRGTQYF.

According to its frequency, this clonotype is medium-sized. The chain recombines TRBV4-3 with TRBJ2-5; the TCRdb D gene call, TRBD2, has no DNA to confirm it. Germline CDR1 LGHNA, CDR2 YSLEER. The CDR3 runs to 16 residues. CDR3 sequence: CASSQDARSREETQYF.